This entry lists 10 T cell receptor beta chains sequenced from one sample in a study of early T cells in non-severe SARS-CoV-2 infection. TCRdb called the 5' RACE reads again in MiXCR, with one record for every CDR3 protein. Of about 56,000 distinct CDR3 sequences detected, over 13% appear once; the ten largest clones hold roughly 4.3%. The sample was whole blood, taken at baseline. These receptors came from an adult who was a healthcare worker with PCR-confirmed SARS-CoV-2 infection or an uninfected control (not recorded which).

The table lists this clonotype with a few counts. The chain links TRBV6-1 to TRBJ2-7; 8 bases match TRBD1. Germline V lookup: CDR1 MNHNS, CDR2 SASEGT. CDR3 size: 14 residues. J lost 4 bases, V lost 9 bases, and 11 bases had no gene match. The CDR3 here is CARTTWTGSYEQYF. CDR3 nucleotides: TGTGCCAGGACCACATGGACAGGGTCGTACGAGCAGTACTTC.

The chain employs TRBV7-2 and TRBJ2-1; 8 nucleotides align to TRBD2. Germline V gives CDR1 SGHTA, CDR2 FQGNSA. This CDR3 contains 16 residues. The V segment lost 6 bases and the J segment 6 bases; nucleotides outside the gene matches: 13. The CDR3 DNA sequence: TGTGCCAGCAGACCTCCCCGGCGGGGGGCCCCCAATGAGCAGTTCTTC. The encoded protein is CASRPPRRGAPNEQFF.

In this sample, this clonotype turned up many times. The chain recombines TRBV29-1 with TRBJ1-1; 7 nucleotides agree with TRBD1. V dropped 7 bases and J dropped 1; count of bases not matched to a gene: 6. This CDR3 comprises 13 residues. From germline, CDR1 is SQVTM and CDR2 ANQGSEA. CDR3 bases: TGCAGCGCCGACAGGGACCAGAACACTGAAGCTTTCTTT. It encodes CSADRDQNTEAFF.

This rearrangement joins TRBV7-2 to TRBJ1-5, with D unclear. V dropped 4 bases and J dropped 3 bases, with 7 bases sitting between them. The length of the CDR3 is 13 residues. In germline, CDR1 is SGHTA, CDR2 FQGNSA. CDR3 sequence: CASSYPANQPQHF. The CDR3 nucleotides are TGTGCCAGCAGCTACCCAGCCAATCAGCCCCAGCATTTT.

This chain links TRBV3-1 with TRBJ1-1; TRBD1 agrees at 8 bases. The CDR3 has 16 amino acids. Trimming took 1 base from V and 5 from J; bases not matched to a gene: 9. Per germline, CDR1 LGHDT and CDR2 YNNKEL (reference sequence). CDR3 in amino acids: CASSQAKTGVPTEAFF. The CDR3 DNA reads TGTGCCAGCAGCCAAGCGAAGACAGGGGTTCCGACTGAAGCTTTCTTT.

This clonotype was counted between two and nine times. This chain uses TRBV12-3 or TRBV12-4 with TRBJ1-4; maybe TRBD1 (5 bases). The CDR3 contains 14 residues. The ends were cut back, 4 bases at V and 2 bases at J, with 8 bases in the middle. The CDR3 region has the DNA TGTGCCAGCAGTTCAGGGTGGACTAATGAAAAACTGTTTTTT. This sequence encodes CASSSGWTNEKLFF.

The genes are TRBV5-5 and TRBJ1-5; D possibly corresponds to TRBD1 (6 bases). The V end was cut by 1 base, the J end by 6 bases, with 11 bases between. The CDR3 loop spans 14 amino acids. The germline gives CDR1 SGHKS, CDR2 YYEKEE (reference sequence). The CDR3 is CASSLRGSRQPQHF. The CDR3, as DNA: TGTGCCAGCAGCTTGAGGGGGTCGCGTCAGCCCCAGCATTTT. Full variable domain (remainder filled in from reference TRBV5-5 and TRBJ1-5): DAGVTQSPTHLIKTRGQQVTLRCSPISGHKSVSWYQQVLGQGPQFIFQYYEKEERGRGNFPDRFSARQFPNYSSELNVNALLLGDSALYLCASSLRGSRQPQHFGDGTRLSIL.

The chain combines TRBV11-2 with TRBJ2-1, with 9 bases that match TRBD2. The V gene end was trimmed by 1 base and the J gene end by 9 bases; junction bases not matched to a gene: 10. The CDR3 contains 16 residues. The V gene's germline CDR1 is SGHAT and CDR2 FQNNGV. CDR3 DNA: TGTGCCAGCAGCTTAGCCCGAAAAGCGGGAGGAGGTGAGCAGTTCTTC. Amino acid sequence: CASSLARKAGGGEQFF.

A few counts support this clonotype. This rearrangement joins TRBV27 to TRBJ2-3; either TRBD1 or TRBD2 may fit D (5 bases each). CDR1 and CDR2 (germline): MNHEY, SMNVEV (reference sequence). V lost 4 bases, J lost 4 bases, and 15 bases lay in between. The CDR3 covers 15 residues. CDR3 protein: CASSSSQEAADTQYF. The CDR3 DNA follows: TGTGCCAGCAGTTCCTCACAGGAGGCAGCAGATACGCAGTATTTT.

The CDR3 bases are TGTGCCAGCAGTTTAGGGCAGGGGCTTGCGTGGTACTTC. It yields the protein CASSLGQGLAWYF. J is TRBJ2-5 and V is TRBV28, with D possibly TRBD1 on 6 matching bases. Deletions cut 2 bases from V and 13 bases from J, with 17 bases between. In germline, CDR1 is MDHEN, CDR2 SYDVKM. CDR3 size: 13 residues.